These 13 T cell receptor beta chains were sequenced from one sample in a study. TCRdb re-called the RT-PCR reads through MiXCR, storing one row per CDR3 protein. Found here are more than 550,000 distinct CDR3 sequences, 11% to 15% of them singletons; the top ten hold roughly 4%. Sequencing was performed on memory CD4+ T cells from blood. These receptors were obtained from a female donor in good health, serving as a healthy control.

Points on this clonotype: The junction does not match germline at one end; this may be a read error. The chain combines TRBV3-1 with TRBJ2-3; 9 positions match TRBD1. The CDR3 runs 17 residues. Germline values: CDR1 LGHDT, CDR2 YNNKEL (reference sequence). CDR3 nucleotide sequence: TGTGCCAGCAACCAAGTTCCCGGGACAGGGACAACAGATACGCAGTATTTT. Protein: CASNQVPGTGTTDTQYF.

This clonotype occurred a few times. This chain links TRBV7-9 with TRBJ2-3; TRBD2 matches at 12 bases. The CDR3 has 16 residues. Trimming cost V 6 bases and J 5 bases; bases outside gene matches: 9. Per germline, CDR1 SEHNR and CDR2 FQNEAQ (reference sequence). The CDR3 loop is CASSTDPGLAGDTQYF. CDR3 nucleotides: TGTGCCAGCAGTACGGACCCGGGACTAGCGGGAGATACGCAGTATTTT.

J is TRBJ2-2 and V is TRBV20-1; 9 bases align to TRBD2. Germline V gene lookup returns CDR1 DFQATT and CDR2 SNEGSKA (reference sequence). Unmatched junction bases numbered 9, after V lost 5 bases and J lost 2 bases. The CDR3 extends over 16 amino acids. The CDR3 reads CSAPGSGSSNTGELFF. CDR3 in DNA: TGCAGTGCTCCGGGTAGCGGGAGTTCAAACACCGGGGAGCTGTTTTTT.

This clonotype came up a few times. The CDR3, as DNA: TGTGCCACCAGTGATTCCGCATACAATGAGCAGTTCTTC. Translating gives CATSDSAYNEQFF. The chain combines TRBV24-1 with TRBJ2-1; D not resolved. The CDR3 totals 13 residues. Germline CDR1 KGHDR, CDR2 SFDVKD. Trimming took off 2 bases at V and 4 bases at J, with 5 bases between the two ends.

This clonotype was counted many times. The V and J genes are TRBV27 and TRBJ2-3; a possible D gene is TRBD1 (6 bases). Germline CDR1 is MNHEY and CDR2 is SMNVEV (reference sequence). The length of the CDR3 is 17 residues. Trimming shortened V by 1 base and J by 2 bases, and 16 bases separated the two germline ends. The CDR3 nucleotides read TGTGCCAGCAGTTTATATCGACCAAGGGGGTCCACAGATACGCAGTATTTT. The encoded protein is CASSLYRPRGSTDTQYF.

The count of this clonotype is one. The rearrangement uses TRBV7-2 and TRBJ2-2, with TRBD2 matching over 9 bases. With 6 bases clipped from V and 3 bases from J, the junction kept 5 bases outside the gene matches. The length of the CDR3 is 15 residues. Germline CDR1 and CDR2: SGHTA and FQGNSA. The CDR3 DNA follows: TGTGCCAGCAGTCCTAGCGGGATCTACACCGGGGAGCTGTTTTTT. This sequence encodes CASSPSGIYTGELFF.

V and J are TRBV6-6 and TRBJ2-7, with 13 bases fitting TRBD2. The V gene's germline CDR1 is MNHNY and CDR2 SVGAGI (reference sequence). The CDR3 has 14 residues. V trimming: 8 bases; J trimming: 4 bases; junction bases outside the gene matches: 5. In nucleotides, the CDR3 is TGTGCCAGCGGGGGGACTAGCGGGGCTTACGAGCAGTACTTC. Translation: CASGGTSGAYEQYF.

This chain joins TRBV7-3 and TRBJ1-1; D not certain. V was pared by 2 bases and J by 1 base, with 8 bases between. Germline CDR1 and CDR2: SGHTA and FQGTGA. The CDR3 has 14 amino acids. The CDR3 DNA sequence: TGTGCCAGCAGCTTATCCGTCGGGAACACTGAAGCTTTCTTT. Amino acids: CASSLSVGNTEAFF.

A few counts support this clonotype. In DNA form, the CDR3 reads TGCAGTGCTGGCCCCCTCCGAGAGTCGAGTTTGGAGACCCAGTACTTC. This encodes CSAGPLRESSLETQYF. The J gene is TRBJ2-5, the V gene TRBV20-1; D not resolved. This CDR3 contains 16 residues. V was pared by 5 bases and J by 5 bases, with 24 bases between. CDR1 is DFQATT and CDR2 is SNEGSKA in the germline V gene (reference sequence).

For the CDR3, the DNA is TGTGCCAGCAGCCCTCACGGACGGGTGAACACTGAAGCTTTCTTT. Protein: CASSPHGRVNTEAFF. The gene calls are TRBV28 and TRBJ1-1; D unresolved. Germline CDR1 and CDR2: MDHEN and SYDVKM. Deletions cut 6 bases from V and 0 bases from J, with 14 bases between. This CDR3 spans 15 amino acids.

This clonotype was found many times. For the CDR3, the DNA is TGCAGTGCCTATAAGGGGACTAGCGGGGGTACCGGGGAGCTGTTTTTT. It specifies CSAYKGTSGGTGELFF. This chain uses TRBV20-1 with TRBJ2-2; TRBD2 agrees at 14 bases. Germline trimming cut 6 bases from V and 5 bases from J; bases unmatched to any gene: 8. The CDR3 consists of 16 residues. Germline assignment: CDR1 DFQATT and CDR2 SNEGSKA (reference sequence).

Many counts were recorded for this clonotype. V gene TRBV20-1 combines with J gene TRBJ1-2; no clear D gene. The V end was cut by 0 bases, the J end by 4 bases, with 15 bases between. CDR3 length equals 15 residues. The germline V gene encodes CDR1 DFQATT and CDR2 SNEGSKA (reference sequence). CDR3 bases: TGCAGTGCTAGAGAATATAGGACGGCCACCTATGGCTACACCTTC. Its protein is CSAREYRTATYGYTF.

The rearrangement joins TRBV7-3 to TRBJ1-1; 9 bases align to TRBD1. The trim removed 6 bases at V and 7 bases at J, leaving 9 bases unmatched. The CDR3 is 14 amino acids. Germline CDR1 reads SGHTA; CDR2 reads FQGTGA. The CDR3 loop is CASRPTGGHFEAFF. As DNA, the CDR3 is TGTGCCAGCAGGCCTACAGGGGGCCATTTTGAAGCTTTCTTT.